This T cell receptor (beta chain) was obtained from a study of shared clonotypes between healthy human individuals. The germline CDR1 and CDR2 sequences are MNHNS and SASEGT. Trimming left V 1 base short and J 2 bases short, with 6 bases between. This CDR3 contains 15 residues. Evenly divided among several immunoSEQ plates was the genomic DNA of each subset. Here immunoSEQ multiplex PCR was the method, and the copy in TCRdb shows in-frame clones only, minus some. The sample includes about 980,000 clones, over 75% of them seen just once. Sequenced input: memory CD4+ T cells sorted from blood. Subset indicated: CD45RA-negative fraction. The gene calls are TRBV6-1 and TRBJ1-6, with D possibly matching TRBD1 (5 bases). The receptor comes from a man younger than 30 in good health. The CDR3 reads CASSEGGTYNSPLHF. CDR3 in DNA: TGTGCCAGCAGTGAAGGGGGCACCTATAATTCACCCCTCCACTTT.